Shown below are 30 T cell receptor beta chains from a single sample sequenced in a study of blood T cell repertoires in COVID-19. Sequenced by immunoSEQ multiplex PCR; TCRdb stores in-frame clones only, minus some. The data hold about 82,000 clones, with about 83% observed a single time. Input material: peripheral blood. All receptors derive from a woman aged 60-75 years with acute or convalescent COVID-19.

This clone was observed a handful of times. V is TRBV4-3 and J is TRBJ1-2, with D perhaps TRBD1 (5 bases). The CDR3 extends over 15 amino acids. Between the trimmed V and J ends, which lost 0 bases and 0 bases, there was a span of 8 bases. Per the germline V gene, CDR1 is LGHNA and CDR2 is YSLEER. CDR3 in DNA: TGCGCCAGCAGCCAAGATGACAGAGCTAACTATGGCTACACCTTC. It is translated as CASSQDDRANYGYTF.

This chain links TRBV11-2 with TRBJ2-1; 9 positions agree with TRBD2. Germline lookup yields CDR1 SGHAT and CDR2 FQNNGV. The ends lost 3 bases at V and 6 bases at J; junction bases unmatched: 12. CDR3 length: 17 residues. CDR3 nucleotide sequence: TGTGCCAGCAGCTTTAGAAGGGCGGGAGGGGGGTTCAATGAGCAGTTCTTC. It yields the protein CASSFRRAGGGFNEQFF. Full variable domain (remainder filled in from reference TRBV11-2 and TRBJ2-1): EAGVAQSPRYKIIEKRQSVAFWCNPISGHATLYWYQQILGQGPKLLIQFQNNGVVDDSQLPKDRFSAERLKGVDSTLKIQPAKLEDSAVYLCASSFRRAGGGFNEQFFGPGTRLTVL.

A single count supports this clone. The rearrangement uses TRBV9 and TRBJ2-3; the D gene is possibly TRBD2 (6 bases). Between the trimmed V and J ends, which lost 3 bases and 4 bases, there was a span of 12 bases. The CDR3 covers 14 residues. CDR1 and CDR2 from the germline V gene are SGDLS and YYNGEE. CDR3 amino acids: CASSAAGSPDTQYF. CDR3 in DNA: TGTGCCAGCAGCGCCGCGGGGAGCCCAGATACGCAGTATTTT.

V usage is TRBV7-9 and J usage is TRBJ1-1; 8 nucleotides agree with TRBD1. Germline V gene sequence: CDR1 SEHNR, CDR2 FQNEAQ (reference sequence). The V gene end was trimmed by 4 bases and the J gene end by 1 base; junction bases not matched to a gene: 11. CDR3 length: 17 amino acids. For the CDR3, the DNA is TGTGCCAGCAGCTCCGACAGGGGCCGGACAAGGAACACTGAAGCTTTCTTT. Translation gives CASSSDRGRTRNTEAFF.

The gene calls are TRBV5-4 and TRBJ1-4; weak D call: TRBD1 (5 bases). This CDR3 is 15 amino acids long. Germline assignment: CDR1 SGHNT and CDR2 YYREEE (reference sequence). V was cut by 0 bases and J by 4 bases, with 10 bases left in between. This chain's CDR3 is CASSLDQGSNEKLFF. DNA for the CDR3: TGTGCCAGCAGCTTGGATCAGGGCAGTAATGAAAAACTGTTTTTT.

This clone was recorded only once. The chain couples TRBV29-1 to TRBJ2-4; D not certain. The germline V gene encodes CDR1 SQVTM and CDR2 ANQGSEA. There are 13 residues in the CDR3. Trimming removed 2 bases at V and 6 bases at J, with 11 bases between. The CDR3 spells CSVEYLVGNIQYF. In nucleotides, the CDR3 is TGCAGCGTTGAATATCTTGTCGGAAACATTCAGTACTTC.

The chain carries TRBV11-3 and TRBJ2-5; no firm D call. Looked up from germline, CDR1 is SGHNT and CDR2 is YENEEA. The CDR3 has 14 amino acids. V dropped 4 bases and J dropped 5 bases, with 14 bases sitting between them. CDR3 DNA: TGTGCCAGCAGCTGGAGCGACCTCCGGGAGACCCAGTACTTC. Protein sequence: CASSWSDLRETQYF. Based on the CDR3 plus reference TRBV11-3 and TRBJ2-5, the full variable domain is EAGVVQSPRYKIIEKKQPVAFWCNPISGHNTLYWYLQNLGQGPELLIRYENEEAVDDSQLPKDRFSAERLKGVDSTLKIQPAELGDSAVYLCASSWSDLRETQYFGPGTRLLVL.

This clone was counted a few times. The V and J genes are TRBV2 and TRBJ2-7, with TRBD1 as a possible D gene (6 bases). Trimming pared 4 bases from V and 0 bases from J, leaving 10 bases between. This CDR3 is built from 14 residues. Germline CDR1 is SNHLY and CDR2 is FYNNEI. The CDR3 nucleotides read TGTGCCAGCAGTGGACAGGAAAGCTCCTACGAGCAGTACTTC. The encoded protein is CASSGQESSYEQYF.

The CDR3 region is CASSVGTSGTSEQYF. In nucleotides, the CDR3 is TGTGCCAGCAGCGTAGGGACTAGCGGGACGAGCGAGCAGTACTTC. The J gene is TRBJ2-7, the V gene TRBV9; 12 bases agree with TRBD2. Germline V CDR1 and CDR2: SGDLS, YYNGEE. V shed 0 bases, J shed 6 bases, and the junction held 4 bases outside the gene matches. The length of the CDR3 is 15 residues.

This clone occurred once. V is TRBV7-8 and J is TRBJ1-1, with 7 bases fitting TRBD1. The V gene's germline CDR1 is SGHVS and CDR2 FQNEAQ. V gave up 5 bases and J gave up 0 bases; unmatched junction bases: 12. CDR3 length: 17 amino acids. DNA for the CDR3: TGTGCCAGCAGCGGCGGACAGGTGTTCGGGATGAACACTGAAGCTTTCTTT. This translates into CASSGGQVFGMNTEAFF.

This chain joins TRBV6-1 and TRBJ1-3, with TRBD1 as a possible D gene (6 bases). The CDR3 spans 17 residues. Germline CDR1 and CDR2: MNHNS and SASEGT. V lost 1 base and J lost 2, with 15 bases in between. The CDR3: CASSEVGANWAGNTIYF. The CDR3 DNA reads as TGTGCCAGCAGTGAAGTGGGGGCCAACTGGGCTGGAAACACCATATATTTT.

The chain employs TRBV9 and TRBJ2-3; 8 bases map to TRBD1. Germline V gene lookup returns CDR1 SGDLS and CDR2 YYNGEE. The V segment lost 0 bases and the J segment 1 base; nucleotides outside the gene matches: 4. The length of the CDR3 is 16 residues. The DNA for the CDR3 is TGTGCCAGCAGCGTAGCCCAGACAGGGGGCACAGATACGCAGTATTTT. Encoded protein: CASSVAQTGGTDTQYF.

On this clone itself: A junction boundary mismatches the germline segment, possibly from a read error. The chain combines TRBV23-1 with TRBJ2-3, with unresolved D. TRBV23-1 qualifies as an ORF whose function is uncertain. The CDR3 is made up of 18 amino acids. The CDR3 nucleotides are TGCGCCAGCAGCCAATCTTTCGAAGCTGCTTCTAGCACAGATACGCAGTATTTT. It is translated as CASSQSFEAASSTDTQYF.

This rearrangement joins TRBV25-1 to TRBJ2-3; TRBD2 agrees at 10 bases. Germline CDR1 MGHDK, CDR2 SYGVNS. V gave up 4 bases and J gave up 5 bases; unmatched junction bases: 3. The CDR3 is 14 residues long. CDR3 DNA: TGTGCCAGCAGTGTGAGACTAGCGGGAGATACGCAGTATTTT. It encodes CASSVRLAGDTQYF.

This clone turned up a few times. The CDR3 sequence is CASSNVGTAGNTIYF. CDR3 DNA: TGCGCCAGCAGCAATGTCGGGACAGCGGGAAACACCATATATTTT. This chain joins TRBV4-3 and TRBJ1-3, with 7 bases aligning to TRBD1. From germline, CDR1 is LGHNA and CDR2 YSLEER. Trimming at V came to 5 bases and at J to 4 bases, leaving 8 bases not matched to a gene. This CDR3 has 15 amino acids.

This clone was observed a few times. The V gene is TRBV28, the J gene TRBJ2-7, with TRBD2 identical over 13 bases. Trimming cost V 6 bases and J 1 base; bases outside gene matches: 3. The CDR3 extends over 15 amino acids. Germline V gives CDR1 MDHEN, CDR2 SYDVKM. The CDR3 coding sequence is TGTGCCAGCAGCCTGACTAGCGGGAGGTCCTACGAGCAGTACTTC. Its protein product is CASSLTSGRSYEQYF.

For the CDR3, the DNA is TGTGCCAGCAGTAGCCCGGGCTCTCTGGGGGGGAATTCACCCCTCCACTTT. This translates into CASSSPGSLGGNSPLHF. V and J are TRBV6-4 and TRBJ1-6; D perhaps matches TRBD1 (5 bases). Between the trimmed V and J ends, which lost 5 bases and 7 bases, there was a span of 21 bases. Germline V gene lookup returns CDR1 MRHNA and CDR2 SNTAGT. The CDR3 contains 17 residues.

The CDR3 DNA follows: TGTGCCAGCAGCGGGCAGAACCCAGGGAACACTGAAGCTTTCTTT. It translates to CASSGQNPGNTEAFF. The chain has TRBV5-4 and TRBJ1-1; no firm D call. Germline V lookup: CDR1 SGHNT, CDR2 YYREEE (reference sequence). With 4 bases removed from V and 1 base from J, the gap between germline ends came to 14 bases. This CDR3 is built from 15 residues.

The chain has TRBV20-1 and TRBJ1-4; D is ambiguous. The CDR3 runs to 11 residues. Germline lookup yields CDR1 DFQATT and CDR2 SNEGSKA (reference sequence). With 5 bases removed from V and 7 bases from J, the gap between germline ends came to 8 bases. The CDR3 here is CSASPSEKLFF. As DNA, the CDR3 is TGCAGTGCTTCCCCTTCTGAAAAACTGTTTTTT.

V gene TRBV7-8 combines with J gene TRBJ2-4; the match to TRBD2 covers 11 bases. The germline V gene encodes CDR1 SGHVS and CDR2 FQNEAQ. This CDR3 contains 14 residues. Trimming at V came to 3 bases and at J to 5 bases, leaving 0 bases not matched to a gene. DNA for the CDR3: TGTGCCAGCAGCTTGACTAGCGGGGAAAACATTCAGTACTTC. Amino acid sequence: CASSLTSGENIQYF.

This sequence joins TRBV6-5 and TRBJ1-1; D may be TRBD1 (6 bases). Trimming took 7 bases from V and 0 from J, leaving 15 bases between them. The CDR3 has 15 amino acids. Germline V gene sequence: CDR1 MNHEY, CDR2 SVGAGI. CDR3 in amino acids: CASTGPKGVNTEAFF. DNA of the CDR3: TGTGCCAGCACTGGGCCCAAGGGGGTGAACACTGAAGCTTTCTTT.

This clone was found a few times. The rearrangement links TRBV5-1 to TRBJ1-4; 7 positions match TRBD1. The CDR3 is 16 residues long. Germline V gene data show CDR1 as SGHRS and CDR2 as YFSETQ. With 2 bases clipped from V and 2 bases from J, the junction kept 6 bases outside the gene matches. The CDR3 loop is CASSFDLQGTNEKLFF. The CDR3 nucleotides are TGCGCCAGCAGCTTCGACCTACAGGGGACTAATGAAAAACTGTTTTTT.

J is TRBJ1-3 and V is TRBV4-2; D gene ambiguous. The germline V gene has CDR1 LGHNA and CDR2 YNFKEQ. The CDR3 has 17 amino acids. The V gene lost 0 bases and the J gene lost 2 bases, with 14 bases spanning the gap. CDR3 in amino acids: CASSQDPAGGAGNTIYF. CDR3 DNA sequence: TGTGCCAGCAGCCAAGATCCCGCCGGTGGTGCTGGAAACACCATATATTTT.

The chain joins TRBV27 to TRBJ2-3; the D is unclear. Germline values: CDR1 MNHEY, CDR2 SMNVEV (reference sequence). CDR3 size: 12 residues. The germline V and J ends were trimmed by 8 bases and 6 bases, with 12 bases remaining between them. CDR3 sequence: CASGGRWDTQYF. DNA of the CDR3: TGTGCCAGCGGTGGGCGCTGGGATACGCAGTATTTT.

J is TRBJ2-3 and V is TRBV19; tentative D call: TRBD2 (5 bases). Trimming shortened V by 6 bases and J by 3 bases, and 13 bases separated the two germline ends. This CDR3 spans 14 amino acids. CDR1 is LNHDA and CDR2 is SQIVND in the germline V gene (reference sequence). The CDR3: CASSREPVTDTQYF. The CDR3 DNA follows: TGTGCCAGTAGCCGGGAACCTGTTACAGATACGCAGTATTTT.

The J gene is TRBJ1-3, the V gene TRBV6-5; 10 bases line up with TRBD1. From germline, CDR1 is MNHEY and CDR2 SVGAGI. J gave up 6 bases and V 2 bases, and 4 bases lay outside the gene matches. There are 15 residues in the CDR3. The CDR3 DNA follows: TGTGCCAGCAGTTACCGGGACAGGGGTGCAAACACCATATATTTT. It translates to CASSYRDRGANTIYF.

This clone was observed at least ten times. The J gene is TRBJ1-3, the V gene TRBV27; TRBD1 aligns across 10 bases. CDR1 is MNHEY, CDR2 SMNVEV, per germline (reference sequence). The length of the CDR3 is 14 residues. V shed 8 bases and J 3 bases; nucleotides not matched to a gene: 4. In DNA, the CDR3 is TGTGCCAGCTCTGACAGGGGGCTTGGAAACACCATATATTTT. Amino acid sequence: CASSDRGLGNTIYF.

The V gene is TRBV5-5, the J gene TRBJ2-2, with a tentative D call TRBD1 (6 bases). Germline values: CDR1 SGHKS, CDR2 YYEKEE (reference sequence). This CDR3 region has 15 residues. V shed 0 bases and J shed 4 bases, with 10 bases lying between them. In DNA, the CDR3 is TGTGCCAGCAGCTTGGTTCAGGGGCCCACCGGGGAGCTGTTTTTT. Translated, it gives CASSLVQGPTGELFF.

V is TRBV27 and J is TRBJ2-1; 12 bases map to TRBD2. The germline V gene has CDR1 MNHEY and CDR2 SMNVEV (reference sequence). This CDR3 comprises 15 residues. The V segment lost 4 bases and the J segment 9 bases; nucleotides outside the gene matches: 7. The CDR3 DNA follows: TGTGCCAGCAGTTCATGGACTAGCGGGACAGTTGAGCAGTTCTTC. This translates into CASSSWTSGTVEQFF.

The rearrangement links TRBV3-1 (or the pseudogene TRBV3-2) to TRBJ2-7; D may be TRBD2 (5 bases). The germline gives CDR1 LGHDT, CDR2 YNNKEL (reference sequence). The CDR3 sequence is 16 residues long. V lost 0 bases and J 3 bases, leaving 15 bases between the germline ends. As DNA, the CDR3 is TGTGCCAGCAGCCAAGATTGGTCAGTTACTAGCTACGAGCAGTACTTC. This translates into CASSQDWSVTSYEQYF.